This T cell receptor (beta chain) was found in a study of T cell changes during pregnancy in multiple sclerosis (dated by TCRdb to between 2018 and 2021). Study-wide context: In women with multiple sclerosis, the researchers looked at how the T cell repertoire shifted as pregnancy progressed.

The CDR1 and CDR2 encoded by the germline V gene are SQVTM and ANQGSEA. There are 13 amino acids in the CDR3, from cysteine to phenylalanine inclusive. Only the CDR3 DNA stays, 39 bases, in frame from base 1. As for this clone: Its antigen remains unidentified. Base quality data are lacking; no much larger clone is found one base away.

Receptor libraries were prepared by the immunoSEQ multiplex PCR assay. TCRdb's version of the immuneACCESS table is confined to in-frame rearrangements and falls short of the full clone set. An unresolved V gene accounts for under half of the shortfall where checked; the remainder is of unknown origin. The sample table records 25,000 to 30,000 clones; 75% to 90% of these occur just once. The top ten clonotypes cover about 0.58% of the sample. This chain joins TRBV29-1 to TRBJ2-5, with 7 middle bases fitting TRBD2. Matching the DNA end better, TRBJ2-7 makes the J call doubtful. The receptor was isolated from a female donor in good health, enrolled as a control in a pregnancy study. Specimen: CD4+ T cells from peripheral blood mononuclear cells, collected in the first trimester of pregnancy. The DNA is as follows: TGCAGCGTTGAGACGCGGGAGCCCTACGAGCAGTACTTC. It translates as CSVETREPYEQYF.